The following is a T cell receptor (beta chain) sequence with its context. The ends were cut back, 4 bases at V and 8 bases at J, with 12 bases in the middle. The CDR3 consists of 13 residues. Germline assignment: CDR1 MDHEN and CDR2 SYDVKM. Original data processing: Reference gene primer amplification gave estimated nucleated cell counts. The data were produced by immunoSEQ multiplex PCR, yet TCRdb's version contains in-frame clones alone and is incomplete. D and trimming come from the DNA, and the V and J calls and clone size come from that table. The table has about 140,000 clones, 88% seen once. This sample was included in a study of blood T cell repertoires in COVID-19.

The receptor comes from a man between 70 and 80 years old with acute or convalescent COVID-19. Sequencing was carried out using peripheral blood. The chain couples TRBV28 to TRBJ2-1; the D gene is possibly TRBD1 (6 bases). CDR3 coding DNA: TGTGCCAGCAGTTCCGGGGACACCGATGAGCAGTTCTTC. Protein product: CASSSGDTDEQFF.